One T cell receptor beta chain is described in this entry. Profiled with immunoSEQ multiplex PCR; TCRdb holds only in-frame clones, not every one. The data contain over 200,000 clones, almost 85% of them singletons. The CDR3 is made up of 14 amino acids. V lost 3 bases and J lost 4; bases outside the gene matches: 5. Germline V lookup: CDR1 SQVTM, CDR2 ANQGSEA. This sample was taken from a study of blood T cell repertoires in COVID-19. Overall study: In each case, the material was cDNA or gDNA derived from T cells, B-cell-depleted T cells, or PBMCs.

This rearrangement joins TRBV29-1 to TRBJ2-3; the match to TRBD1 covers 9 bases. The TCR sequence derives from a woman aged 45 to 65 with active or convalescent COVID-19. Specimen: peripheral blood. The CDR3, as DNA: TGCAGCGTTGAGGAGGGACAGGGCGCAGATACGCAGTATTTT. Translating it yields CSVEEGQGADTQYF.